The 3 T cell receptor beta chains in this list originate from one sample, sequenced in a study of cytomegalovirus exposure and HLA in healthy donors. Both 60 Vbeta primers and 13 Jbeta primers went into the PCR. The table came from immunoSEQ multiplex PCR; TCRdb's copy has only in-frame clones and leaves some out. This table has fewer than 200,000 clones, 65% to 90% appearing once. The source material was PBMCs. These TCRs come from a girl under 10 years old in good health and CMV-seropositive.

This clone was picked up a small number of times. This CDR3 reads CASSEPGGEETQYF. CDR3 in DNA: TGTGCCAGCAGTGAACCCGGGGGGGAAGAGACCCAGTACTTC. V gene TRBV2 combines with J gene TRBJ2-5, with 8 nucleotides matching TRBD2. This CDR3 has 14 residues. V was pared by 2 bases and J by 3 bases, with 2 bases of the junction left unmatched. Germline V lookup: CDR1 SNHLY, CDR2 FYNNEI. The whole variable domain, remainder taken from reference TRBV2 and TRBJ2-5, is EPEVTQTPSHQVTQMGQEVILRCVPISNHLYFYWYRQILGQKVEFLVSFYNNEISEKSEIFDDQFSVERPDGSNFTLKIRSTKLEDSAMYFCASSEPGGEETQYFGPGTRLLVL.

The chain joins TRBV11-3 to TRBJ2-5; D is uncertain. In germline, CDR1 is SGHNT, CDR2 YENEEA. V was cut by 5 bases and J by 4 bases, with 20 bases left in between. The CDR3 covers 16 residues. CDR3 in DNA: TGTGCCAGCAGCCCCACCCTCCGCCGATCGCGAGAGACCCAGTACTTC. Translation gives CASSPTLRRSRETQYF. Filled out from reference TRBV11-3 and TRBJ2-5, the complete variable domain reads EAGVVQSPRYKIIEKKQPVAFWCNPISGHNTLYWYLQNLGQGPELLIRYENEEAVDDSQLPKDRFSAERLKGVDSTLKIQPAELGDSAVYLCASSPTLRRSRETQYFGPGTRLLVL.

This chain joins TRBV5-1 and TRBJ2-1; D is unresolved. Germline values: CDR1 SGHRS, CDR2 YFSETQ. V was cut by 2 bases and J by 5 bases, with 17 bases left in between. The CDR3 totals 16 residues. CDR3 sequence reads: CASSLRSRPSDNEQFF. As DNA, the CDR3 is TGCGCCAGCAGCTTACGGTCTAGACCATCCGACAATGAGCAGTTCTTC. The full variable domain, rest sourced from reference TRBV5-1 and TRBJ2-1, is KAGVTQTPRYLIKTRGQQVTLSCSPISGHRSVSWYQQTPGQGLQFLFEYFSETQRNKGNFPGRFSGRQFSNSRSEMNVSTLELGDSALYLCASSLRSRPSDNEQFFGPGTRLTVL.